The present T cell receptor (beta chain) was sequenced within a study of CD8 T cells in Susac syndrome. Whole-study findings and limits: As acknowledged by the study, its TCR sequencing and HLA analysis included a relatively small number of individuals.

For this clonotype: Its matching antigen is unknown.

V was clipped by 2 bases and J by 4 bases, with 14 bases between them. The length of the CDR3 is 14 residues. CDR1 and CDR2 (germline): DFQATT, SNEGSKA (reference sequence). The sequenced target, TCR beta, came from blood CD8+ and CD4+ T cells. Isolation of CD8+ and CD4+ T cells was performed negatively, whereas enrichment of TEMRA cells was done by FACS. RNA in amounts of about 0.5 to 1 ug was reverse transcribed with random hexamers. Coverage of TCR beta CDR3 amplification by immunoSEQ multiplex PCR extended to 54 Vbeta and 13 Jbeta. TCRdb independently ran MiXCR on the immunoSEQ multiplex PCR reads; one entry per CDR3 protein. The table lists approximately 150,000 distinct CDR3 sequences, 90% to 95% of them singletons.

The rearrangement joins TRBV20-1 to TRBJ1-2; a possible D gene is TRBD1 (5 bases). This clonotype originated in a human donor in good health. The specimen sequenced was CD4+ T cells from PBMCs. The CDR3 here is CSARRGERIYGYTF. CDR3 sequence (DNA): TGCAGTGCTAGAAGGGGTGAGCGCATCTATGGCTACACCTTC.